These 13 T cell receptor beta chains came from one sample sequenced in a study of cytomegalovirus exposure and HLA in healthy donors (dated by TCRdb to 2015 to 2018). The library came from the immunoSEQ multiplex PCR assay. The multiplex PCR relied on a mix of 60 forward primers for TCR Vbeta segments and 13 reverse primers for TCR Jbeta segments. The source is immuneACCESS, and TCRdb retained only in-frame sequences with V and J called. Part of the clones is not carried over; for the studies checked, unresolved V genes explain less than half of this, and the remainder is unexplained. For this sample there are tens of thousands of clones; 65% to 90% appear just once. Jointly, the top ten make up roughly a tenth of the sample. Sequences were obtained from PBMCs. These TCRs come from a young woman in good health and CMV-seropositive.

The rearrangement uses TRBV18 and TRBJ1-4; 7 bases are a match to TRBD1. The length of the CDR3 is 12 residues. V shed 2 bases, J shed 14 bases, and the junction held 5 bases outside the gene matches. Germline V lookup: CDR1 KGHSH, CDR2 LQKENI. For the CDR3, the DNA is TGTGCCAGCTCACCAGACAGGGCGAGTCTGTTTTTT. Protein product: CASSPDRASLFF.

The V and J genes are TRBV7-9 and TRBJ2-1; TRBD2 might be the D (5 bases). There are 16 residues in the CDR3. Per the germline V gene, CDR1 is SEHNR and CDR2 is FQNEAQ (reference sequence). V was pared by 5 bases and J by 12 bases, with 26 bases between. The CDR3 bases are TGTGCCAGCAGCAGTGGCCTTGGAGGTCTTAACCTGGGGCAGTTCTTC. It is translated as CASSSGLGGLNLGQFF.

V gene TRBV13 combines with J gene TRBJ1-1; 9 nucleotides align to TRBD1. The CDR3 is 15 amino acids. The trim removed 0 bases at V and 3 bases at J, leaving 2 bases unmatched. Germline CDR1 reads PRHDT; CDR2 reads FYEKMQ (reference sequence). CDR3 DNA sequence: TGTGCCAGCAGCTTAGGGGGGGACAGGGACACTGAAGCTTTCTTT. Its protein product is CASSLGGDRDTEAFF.

The chain has TRBV5-5 and TRBJ2-7; 12 bases map to TRBD1. CDR1 SGHKS and CDR2 YYEKEE come from the germline V gene (reference sequence). J gave up 7 bases and V 3 bases, and 17 bases lay outside the gene matches. This CDR3 is built from 18 residues. The CDR3 nucleotides are TGTGCCAGCAGCTACTCCGGGACAGGGGGCATTAGGGTCGGGGAGCAGTACTTC. Translating it yields CASSYSGTGGIRVGEQYF.

The chain recombines TRBV27 with TRBJ2-7; D gene ambiguous. The CDR3 length is 14 residues. Per the germline V gene, CDR1 is MNHEY and CDR2 is SMNVEV (reference sequence). Trimming pared 6 bases from V and 0 bases from J, leaving 12 bases between. CDR3 DNA sequence: TGTGCCAGCAGGTTGACATACAGCTCCTACGAGCAGTACTTC. Translating it yields CASRLTYSSYEQYF.

This chain joins TRBV5-4 and TRBJ2-7, with 8 bases fitting TRBD1. CDR1 is SGHNT and CDR2 is YYREEE in the germline V gene (reference sequence). The CDR3 contains 14 residues. After removal of 5 bases from V and 2 bases from J, the junction contained 6 bases not matched to a gene. CDR3 residues: CASRKQGGPYEQYF. The CDR3 DNA sequence: TGTGCCAGCAGGAAACAGGGGGGCCCCTACGAGCAGTACTTC.

This rearrangement joins TRBV30 to TRBJ1-1; possible D gene TRBD1, 5 bases. Trimming cost V 1 base and J 0 bases, with 12 bases left between them. Germline lookup yields CDR1 GTSNPN and CDR2 SVGIG (reference sequence). The CDR3 runs to 15 residues. CDR3 loop: CAWSETADLNTEAFF. Here the CDR3 DNA reads TGTGCCTGGAGTGAGACAGCAGACTTGAACACTGAAGCTTTCTTT.

This sequence joins TRBV9 and TRBJ2-2; TRBD2 aligns across 7 bases. The V and J ends lost 3 bases and 7 bases, in that order; junction bases with no gene match: 9. The germline CDR1 and CDR2 sequences are SGDLS and YYNGEE. CDR3 length equals 15 residues. The CDR3 protein is CASSGGLTADGELFF. DNA for the CDR3: TGTGCCAGCAGCGGGGGACTAACAGCGGACGGGGAGCTGTTTTTT.

The V call is TRBV7-2, the J call TRBJ1-5; weak D call: TRBD1 (5 bases). This CDR3 spans 14 amino acids. Per the germline V gene, CDR1 is SGHTA and CDR2 is FQGNSA. Trimming took 5 bases from V and 2 from J, leaving 10 bases between them. CDR3 nucleotide sequence: TGTGCCAGCAGCCCCATAGGGGGCAATCAGCCCCAGCATTTT. This translates into CASSPIGGNQPQHF.

This sequence joins TRBV9 and TRBJ2-1; 8 nucleotides align to TRBD2. The CDR3 covers 16 residues. CDR1 SGDLS and CDR2 YYNGEE come from the germline V gene. After removal of 3 bases from V and 2 bases from J, the junction contained 7 bases not matched to a gene. The DNA for the CDR3 is TGTGCCAGCAGCGCAAGCGGGAGAGTTCCCTACAATGAGCAGTTCTTC. Translating it yields CASSASGRVPYNEQFF.

In DNA form, the CDR3 reads TGTGCCAGCAGCGCCGGGGGGGCGAGGTATGGCTACACCTTC. Its translation is CASSAGGARYGYTF. The genes are TRBV9 and TRBJ1-2; the D gene is possibly TRBD1 (6 bases). CDR3 length: 14 amino acids. Trimming left V 3 bases short and J 5 bases short, with 14 bases between. Germline CDR1 is SGDLS and CDR2 is YYNGEE.

This clone was observed once. This chain links TRBV19 with TRBJ2-3, with 9 nucleotides matching TRBD2. The trim removed 3 bases at V and 4 bases at J, leaving 5 bases unmatched. CDR3 size: 15 residues. Germline-derived CDR1 and CDR2 are LNHDA and SQIVND (reference sequence). The CDR3 DNA sequence: TGTGCCAGTAGTATTAGGCGGGGGGGCGCAGATACGCAGTATTTT. It yields the protein CASSIRRGGADTQYF.

The J gene is TRBJ2-2, the V gene TRBV27; D call uncertain. Trimming cost V 3 bases and J 6 bases, with 14 bases left between them. Germline loops: CDR1 MNHEY, CDR2 SMNVEV (reference sequence). The CDR3 covers 15 residues. CDR3 coding DNA: TGTGCCAGCAGTTTGCGGCTGTTGCTGGCCGGGGAGCTGTTTTTT. The encoded protein is CASSLRLLLAGELFF.